One sample yielded the 14 T cell receptor beta chains listed below, sequenced in a study of identical twins. TCRdb analysed the 5' RACE reads with MiXCR anew, one entry per CDR3 protein. In the table there are roughly 690,000 distinct CDR3 sequences, 21% of which are singletons. The same data also went into a second study, on T cells expressing NK-cell markers.

Sequencing was carried out using PBMCs. Every receptor here comes from a woman aged 18-30 years in good health.

This clonotype appeared many times. The chain has TRBV12-3 or TRBV12-4 and TRBJ1-2; D is uncertain. CDR3 size: 14 residues. V lost 6 bases and J lost 3, with 14 bases in between. In nucleotides, the CDR3 is TGTGCCAGCAGCAAGCCCCAGAATTACTATGGCTACACCTTC. Protein sequence: CASSKPQNYYGYTF.

This chain connects TRBV2 to TRBJ1-2, with TRBD1 matching over 9 bases. Germline loops: CDR1 SNHLY, CDR2 FYNNEI. Trimming took 6 bases from V and 8 from J; bases not matched to a gene: 13. The CDR3 loop spans 15 amino acids. The CDR3 bases are TGTGCCAGCAGCCTAGAAGGGACAGGGAACGTGGGCTACACCTTC. It translates to CASSLEGTGNVGYTF.

This clonotype has at least ten counts. This sequence joins TRBV14 and TRBJ2-1; TRBD2 might be the D (6 bases). This CDR3 spans 16 amino acids. Germline V lookup: CDR1 SGHDN, CDR2 FVKESK. V lost 4 bases and J lost 5, with 18 bases in between. The CDR3 here is CASSPFGLAQNNEQFF. The CDR3 DNA reads as TGTGCCAGCAGCCCGTTCGGCCTAGCGCAGAACAATGAGCAGTTCTTC.

This clonotype was seen repeatedly, ten times or more. The chain uses TRBV12-3 or TRBV12-4 and TRBJ2-1, with D uncertain. The CDR3 extends over 11 amino acids. Trimming pared 2 bases from V and 12 bases from J, leaving 8 bases between. CDR3 in DNA: TGTGCCAGCAGTTTATTATTCTGGCAGTTCTTC. Its translation: CASSLLFWQFF.

The CDR3 sequence is CASSASGDLYEQYF. The CDR3, as DNA: TGTGCCAGCAGCGCTAGCGGGGACCTCTACGAGCAGTACTTC. The V gene is TRBV9, the J gene TRBJ2-7; 9 positions match TRBD2. After removal of 3 bases from V and 3 bases from J, the junction contained 4 bases not matched to a gene. Germline values: CDR1 SGDLS, CDR2 YYNGEE. This CDR3 spans 14 amino acids.

This clonotype has ten or more counts. This rearrangement joins TRBV7-2 to TRBJ1-4, with TRBD1 identical over 11 bases. The length of the CDR3 is 13 residues. Germline lookup yields CDR1 SGHTA and CDR2 FQGNSA. Unmatched junction bases numbered 4, after V lost 4 bases and J lost 12 bases. CDR3 amino acids: CASSYLDRGQLFF. The CDR3, as DNA: TGTGCCAGCAGCTACCTGGACAGGGGGCAACTGTTTTTT.

A few counts support this clonotype. The chain has TRBV29-1 and TRBJ1-1; perhaps TRBD1 as D (5 bases). The CDR3 loop spans 14 amino acids. V lost 7 bases to trimming and J lost 1 base, with 16 bases between them. Germline V gene lookup returns CDR1 SQVTM and CDR2 ANQGSEA. The CDR3 reads CSAHLIRGNTEAFF. The CDR3 region has the DNA TGCAGCGCACACCTGATAAGGGGGAACACTGAAGCTTTCTTT.

The chain has TRBV20-1 and TRBJ2-7; 8 bases line up with TRBD1. Germline lookup yields CDR1 DFQATT and CDR2 SNEGSKA (reference sequence). The CDR3 covers 15 residues. J lost 3 bases, V lost 0 bases, and 7 bases had no gene match. The chain's CDR3 is CSAREPGQANYEQYF. The CDR3 DNA sequence: TGCAGTGCTAGAGAGCCGGGACAGGCGAACTACGAGCAGTACTTC.

Ten or more counts support this clonotype. The chain combines TRBV10-3 with TRBJ1-5, with D possibly matching TRBD1 (6 bases). The V gene's germline CDR1 is ENHRY and CDR2 SYGVKD. This CDR3 has 13 amino acids. V lost 0 bases to trimming and J lost 6 bases, with 6 bases between them. The CDR3 loop is CAISESRGQPQHF. CDR3 in DNA: TGTGCCATCAGTGAGTCCAGGGGTCAGCCCCAGCATTTT.

This clonotype has more than one count but fewer than ten. The V call is TRBV20-1, the J call TRBJ2-5; D is unresolved. The CDR3 extends over 11 amino acids. With 5 bases removed from V and 4 bases from J, the gap between germline ends came to 8 bases. Germline V gene data show CDR1 as DFQATT and CDR2 as SNEGSKA (reference sequence). The chain's CDR3 is CSAERGETQYF. The CDR3 DNA reads TGCAGTGCTGAACGAGGAGAGACCCAGTACTTC.

The V call is TRBV20-1, the J call TRBJ2-5, with a possible D match to TRBD2 (5 bases). CDR3 length: 14 amino acids. V was cut by 6 bases and J by 7 bases, with 21 bases left in between. Germline assignment: CDR1 DFQATT and CDR2 SNEGSKA (reference sequence). The CDR3 spells CSARGGNLEGTQYF. The CDR3 nucleotides are TGCAGTGCCCGAGGAGGAAACTTAGAGGGGACCCAGTACTTC.

The rearrangement joins TRBV6-5 to TRBJ2-1; 11 bases are shared with TRBD2. The J segment lost 8 bases and the V segment lost 0 bases, leaving 15 bases of the junction unmatched. The CDR3 runs to 19 residues. CDR1 MNHEY and CDR2 SVGAGI come from the germline V gene. CDR3 sequence reads: CASSYSRIMGLAVGHEQFF. In nucleotides, the CDR3 is TGTGCCAGCAGTTACTCGAGAATAATGGGACTAGCGGTCGGGCATGAGCAGTTCTTC.

The sample holds a few counts of this clonotype. CDR3 sequence: CASSQVLLGGEAFF. The DNA of the CDR3 is TGTGCCAGCAGCCAAGTCTTATTGGGGGGAGAAGCTTTCTTT. V is TRBV4-2 and J is TRBJ1-1; perhaps TRBD1 as D (5 bases). V dropped 1 base and J dropped 8 bases, with 14 bases sitting between them. In germline, CDR1 is LGHNA, CDR2 YNFKEQ. The CDR3 length is 14 residues.

This clonotype was counted between two and nine times. This chain joins TRBV12-3 or TRBV12-4 and TRBJ2-5; D gene uncertain. V dropped 5 bases and J dropped 3 bases, with 10 bases sitting between them. The length of the CDR3 is 13 residues. This CDR3 is CASSHNWEETQYF. Written as DNA, the CDR3 is TGTGCCAGCAGTCACAATTGGGAAGAGACCCAGTACTTC.